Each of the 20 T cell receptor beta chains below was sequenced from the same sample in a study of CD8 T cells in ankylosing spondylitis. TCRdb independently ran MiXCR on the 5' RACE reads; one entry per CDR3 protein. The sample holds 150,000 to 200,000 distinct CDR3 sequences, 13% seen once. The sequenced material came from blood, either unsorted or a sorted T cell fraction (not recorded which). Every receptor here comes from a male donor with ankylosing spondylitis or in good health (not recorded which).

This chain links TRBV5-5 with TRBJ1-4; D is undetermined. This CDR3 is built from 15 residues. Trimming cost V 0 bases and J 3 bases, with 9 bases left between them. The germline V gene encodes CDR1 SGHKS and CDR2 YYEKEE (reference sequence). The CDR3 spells CASSLEAYPNEKLFF. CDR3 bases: TGTGCCAGCAGCTTGGAGGCCTACCCTAATGAAAAACTGTTTTTT. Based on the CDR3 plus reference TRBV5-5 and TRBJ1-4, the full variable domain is DAGVTQSPTHLIKTRGQQVTLRCSPISGHKSVSWYQQVLGQGPQFIFQYYEKEERGRGNFPDRFSARQFPNYSSELNVNALLLGDSALYLCASSLEAYPNEKLFFGSGTQLSVL.

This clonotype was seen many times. For the CDR3, the DNA is TGTGCCAGCAGTTTAGCTCAAGCGACTGAGCAGTTCTTC. Translation gives CASSLAQATEQFF. The chain joins TRBV12-3 or TRBV12-4 to TRBJ2-1; no clear D. The CDR3 extends over 13 amino acids. V was pared by 0 bases and J by 9 bases, with 9 bases between.

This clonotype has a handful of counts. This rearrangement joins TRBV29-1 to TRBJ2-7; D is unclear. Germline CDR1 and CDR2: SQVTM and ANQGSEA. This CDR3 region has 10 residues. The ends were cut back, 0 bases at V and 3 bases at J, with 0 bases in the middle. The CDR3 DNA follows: TGCAGCGTTGAAGACTACGAGCAGTACTTC. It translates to CSVEDYEQYF.

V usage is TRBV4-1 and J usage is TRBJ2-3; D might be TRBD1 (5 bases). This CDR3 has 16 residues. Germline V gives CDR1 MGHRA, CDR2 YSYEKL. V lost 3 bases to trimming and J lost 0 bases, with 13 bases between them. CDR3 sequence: CASSHRQNPSTDTQYF. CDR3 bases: TGCGCCAGCAGCCATCGACAGAACCCTAGCACAGATACGCAGTATTTT.

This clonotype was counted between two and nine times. CDR3 loop: CASSPLGWGPFSGANVLTF. CDR3 DNA: TGCGCCAGCAGCCCCCTCGGTTGGGGCCCCTTCTCTGGGGCCAACGTCCTGACTTTC. The chain links TRBV5-1 to TRBJ2-6, with a possible D match to TRBD1 (5 bases). Germline CDR1 is SGHRS and CDR2 is YFSETQ. This CDR3 is 19 amino acids long. Trimming stripped 4 bases from V and 0 bases from J, with 20 bases between. Full variable domain (remainder filled in from reference TRBV5-1 and TRBJ2-6): KAGVTQTPRYLIKTRGQQVTLSCSPISGHRSVSWYQQTPGQGLQFLFEYFSETQRNKGNFPGRFSGRQFSNSRSEMNVSTLELGDSALYLCASSPLGWGPFSGANVLTFGAGSRLTVL.

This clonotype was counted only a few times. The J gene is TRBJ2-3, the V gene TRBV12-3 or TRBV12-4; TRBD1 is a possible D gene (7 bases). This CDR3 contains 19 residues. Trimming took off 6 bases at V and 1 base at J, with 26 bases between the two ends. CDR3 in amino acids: CASSPPRGRLGLGTDTQYF. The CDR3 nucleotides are TGTGCCAGCAGCCCGCCCAGGGGGAGGCTTGGCCTTGGCACAGATACGCAGTATTTT.

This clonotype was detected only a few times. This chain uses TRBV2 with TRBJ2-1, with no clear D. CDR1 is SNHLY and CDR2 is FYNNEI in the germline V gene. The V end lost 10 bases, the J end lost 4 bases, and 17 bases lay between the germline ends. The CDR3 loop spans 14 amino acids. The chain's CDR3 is CANSPETKYNEQFF. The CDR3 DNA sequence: TGTGCCAACTCCCCGGAGACCAAGTACAATGAGCAGTTCTTC.

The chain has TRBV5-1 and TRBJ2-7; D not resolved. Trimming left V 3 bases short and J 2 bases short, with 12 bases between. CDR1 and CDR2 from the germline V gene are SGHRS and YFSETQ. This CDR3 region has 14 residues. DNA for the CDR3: TGCGCCAGCAGCTCCCCGGTGACGCCCTACGAGCAGTACTTC. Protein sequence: CASSSPVTPYEQYF. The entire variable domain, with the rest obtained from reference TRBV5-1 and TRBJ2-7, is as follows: KAGVTQTPRYLIKTRGQQVTLSCSPISGHRSVSWYQQTPGQGLQFLFEYFSETQRNKGNFPGRFSGRQFSNSRSEMNVSTLELGDSALYLCASSSPVTPYEQYFGPGTRLTVT.

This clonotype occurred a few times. CDR3 DNA sequence: TGCGCCAGCAGTGAGCCGGGCCCGAACACTGAAGCTTTCTTT. It encodes CASSEPGPNTEAFF. The J gene is TRBJ1-1, the V gene TRBV10-1; D is uncertain. Germline lookup yields CDR1 WNHNN and CDR2 SYGVQD (reference sequence). Trimming took 2 bases from V and 1 from J, leaving 8 bases between them. The CDR3 contains 14 residues.

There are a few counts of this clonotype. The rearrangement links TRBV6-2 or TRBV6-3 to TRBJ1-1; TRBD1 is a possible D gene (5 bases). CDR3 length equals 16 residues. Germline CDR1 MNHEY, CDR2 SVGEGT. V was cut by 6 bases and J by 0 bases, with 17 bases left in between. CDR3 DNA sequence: TGTGCCAGCAGAAAAGGCCGGGGACCTATGAACACTGAAGCTTTCTTT. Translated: CASRKGRGPMNTEAFF.

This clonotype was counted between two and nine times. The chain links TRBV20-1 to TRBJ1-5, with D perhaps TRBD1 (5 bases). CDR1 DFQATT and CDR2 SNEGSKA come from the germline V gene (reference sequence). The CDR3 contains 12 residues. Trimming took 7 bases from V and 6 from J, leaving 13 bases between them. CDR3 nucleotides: TGCAGTGTGGGGGGAATTAGTCAGCCCCAGCATTTT. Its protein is CSVGGISQPQHF.

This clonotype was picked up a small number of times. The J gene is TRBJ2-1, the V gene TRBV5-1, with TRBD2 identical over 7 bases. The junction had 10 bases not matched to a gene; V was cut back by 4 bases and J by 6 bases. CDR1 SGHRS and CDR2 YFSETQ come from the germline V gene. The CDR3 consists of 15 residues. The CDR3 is CASSAPSSSGNEQFF. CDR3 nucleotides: TGCGCCAGCAGCGCCCCGTCATCTAGCGGCAATGAGCAGTTCTTC.

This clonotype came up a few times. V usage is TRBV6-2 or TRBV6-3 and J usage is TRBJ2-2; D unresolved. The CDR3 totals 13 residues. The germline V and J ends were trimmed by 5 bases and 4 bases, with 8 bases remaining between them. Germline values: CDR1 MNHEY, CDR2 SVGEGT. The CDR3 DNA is TGTGCCAGCAGTAACGAGGCCACCGGGGAGCTGTTTTTT. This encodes CASSNEATGELFF.

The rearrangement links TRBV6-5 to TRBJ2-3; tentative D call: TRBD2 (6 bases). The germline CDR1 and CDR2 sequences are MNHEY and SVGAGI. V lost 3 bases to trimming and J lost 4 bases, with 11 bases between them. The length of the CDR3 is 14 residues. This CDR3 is CASSYYGSADTQYF. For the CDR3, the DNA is TGTGCCAGCAGTTATTACGGGAGTGCAGATACGCAGTATTTT.

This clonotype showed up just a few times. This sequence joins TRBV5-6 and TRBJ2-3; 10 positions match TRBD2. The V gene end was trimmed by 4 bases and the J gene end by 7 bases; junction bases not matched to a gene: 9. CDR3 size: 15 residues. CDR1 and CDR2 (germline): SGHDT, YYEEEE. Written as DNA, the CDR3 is TGTGCCAGCAGCGTGGGGGGGACTAGCGTGAATACGCAGTATTTT. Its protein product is CASSVGGTSVNTQYF.

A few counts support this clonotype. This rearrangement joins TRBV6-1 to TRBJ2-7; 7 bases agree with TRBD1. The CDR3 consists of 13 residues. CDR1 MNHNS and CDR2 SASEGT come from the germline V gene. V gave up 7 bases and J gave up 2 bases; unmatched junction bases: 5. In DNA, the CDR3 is TGTGCCAGCACCCCAACAGGGGCCTACGAGCAGTACTTC. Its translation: CASTPTGAYEQYF.

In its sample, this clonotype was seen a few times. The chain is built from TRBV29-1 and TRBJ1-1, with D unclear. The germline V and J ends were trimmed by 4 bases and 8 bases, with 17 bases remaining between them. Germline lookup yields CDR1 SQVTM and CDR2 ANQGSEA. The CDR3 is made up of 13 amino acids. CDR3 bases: TGCAGCGTTGGACTTTTGGAGGGATCCGAAGCTTTCTTT. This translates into CSVGLLEGSEAFF.

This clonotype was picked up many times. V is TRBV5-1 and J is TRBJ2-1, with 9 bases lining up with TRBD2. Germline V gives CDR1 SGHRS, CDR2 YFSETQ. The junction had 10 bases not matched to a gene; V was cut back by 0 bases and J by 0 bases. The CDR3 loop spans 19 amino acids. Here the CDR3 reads CASSLVGVAGGSSYNEQFF. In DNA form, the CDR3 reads TGCGCCAGCAGCTTGGTTGGCGTGGCGGGGGGGAGCTCCTACAATGAGCAGTTCTTC.

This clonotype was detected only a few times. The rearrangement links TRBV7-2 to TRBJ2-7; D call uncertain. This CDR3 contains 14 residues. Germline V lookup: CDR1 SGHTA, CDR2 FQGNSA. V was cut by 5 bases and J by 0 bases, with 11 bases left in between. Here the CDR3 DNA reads TGTGCCAGCAGCCCGACGGAGAGCTCCTACGAGCAGTACTTC. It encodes CASSPTESSYEQYF.

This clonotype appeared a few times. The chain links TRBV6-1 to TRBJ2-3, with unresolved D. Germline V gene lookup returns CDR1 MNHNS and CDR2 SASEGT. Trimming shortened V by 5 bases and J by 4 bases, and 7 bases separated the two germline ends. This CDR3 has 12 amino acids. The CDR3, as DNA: TGTGCCAGCAGTCACCCGGCAGATACGCAGTATTTT. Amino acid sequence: CASSHPADTQYF.